One T cell receptor (beta chain) is described in this entry. This clonotype has more than one count but fewer than ten. There is no known antigen for this receptor. No base qualities exist here, and no much larger clone lies one base off it. The data stem from a study of human T cells and chemical hapten exposure (dated by TCRdb to 2020 to 2023). Describing the broader study: For sensitization, 2% DPC in acetone was applied to a 2 cm by 2 cm area of upper inner arm skin. The mostly female patient cohort included alopecia areata with under or over 50% scalp involvement, alopecia totalis and alopecia universalis. Patch testing on the upper back used Finn chambers containing 0.01% DPC, with scoring done after 6 days according to International Contact Dermatitis Research Group standards. Peripheral blood TCR repertoire changes were tracked in vivo in alopecia patients during primary and secondary sensitization to the hapten diphenylcyclopropenone (DPC). Patient blood was sampled pre-sensitization (week 0) and at 2, 6 and about 24 weeks after DPC sensitization. Patients additionally received weekly therapeutic DPC doses to the scalp throughout the approximately 25-week study period. About 27 alopecia patients gave blood for TCR sequencing at one to four time points (pre-sensitization, 2, 6 and 24 weeks). The libraries were sequenced as a pool, and the TCR yield per sample differed mostly because of small variations in library volumes within the pool.

The sample's time point, from its label and the paper: patch test 2, 6 weeks after DPC sensitization. The sample's treatment or condition, from its label and the paper: therapeutic diphenylcyclopropenone sensitization with weekly scalp DPC. Blood at each patch-test visit was drawn before the patch test was applied. Patients were considered eligible if aged 18 to 70, diagnosed with alopecia and deemed suitable for DPC therapy, and patients were excluded if pregnant. Unfractionated whole blood was collected in Tempus Blood RNA tubes, and total RNA was extracted from that blood. General conclusions and limits of the study: The number of TCRs above 1 in 1000 frequency did not change with DPC sensitization; there was no evidence of global repertoire structure alterations. Patch test score correlated positively with the number of PT1 expanded TCRs, reaching significance at thresholds 8, 16 and 32 but not at 4. Because every patient had alopecia, a presumed autoimmune disease, the patients' immune response might differ from that of healthy individuals. Repeated subsampling changed both the strength of the expansion versus patch-test correlation and the threshold at which that correlation became significant. Compared with pre-sensitization or healthy control sets, expanded TCRs formed significantly more large CDR3 similarity clusters, which is consistent with antigen-driven responses.

The receptor library was made with RACE. Sequencer: NextSeq 500. During library preparation, unique molecular identifiers were attached to individual cDNA molecules so that TCRs could be counted quantitatively and reproducibly. For every blood RNA sample, sequencing covered both the TCR alpha and TCR beta chains. The study's processing was this. Samples had a median of 95,638 TCRs, with a range from roughly 20,000 to 690,600. V, J and CDR3 annotation of the TCR reads was carried out using the Decombinator software suite. For the PS versus PT1 abundance plots, all samples were subsampled to the same number of TCRs (28,000). Expanded TCRs were defined as absent before sensitization and observed at least eight times at the 2-week time point. The public sequencing data were trimmed at Q25 with fastp and processed into clonotypes with MiXCR by TCRdb, which kept only in-frame beta chains. CDR3 protein duplicates are merged, each entry listing the most common genes and DNA. These V and J calls are TCRdb output, not the study's own analysis. The sample contains 70,000 to 90,000 distinct CDR3 sequences, less than 11% of them found a single time. The top ten clonotypes cover around 5% of the sample.

CDR1 SGHAT and CDR2 FQNNGV were looked up in the germline V gene. Unmatched junction bases come to 21, with V trimmed by 7 bases and J by 6 bases. The cysteine opens and the phenylalanine closes a CDR3 of 19 amino acids. CDR3 DNA is the only sequence kept; it has 57 bases, read in frame from the first base. Sequenced material: whole blood, taken in connection with sensitization to the hapten diphenylcyclopropenone (DPC). This receptor was identified in a woman aged 45-59 years with alopecia areata. Some clones in this sample may be carry-over from other donors' samples. The receptor chain draws on TRBV11-2 and TRBJ2-2; a stretch of 9 junction bases matches TRBD1. The nucleotides are TGTGCCAGCAACCTCGATCCCGTCCCAGGGACAGGGCTAGCCGGGGAGCTGTTTTTT. Translated, it reads CASNLDPVPGTGLAGELFF.